This T cell receptor beta chain was identified in a study of cytomegalovirus exposure and HLA in healthy donors. Findings of the study overall: Trimming of TCR beta V- and J-genes showed a link, identified in a later analysis, to a missense DCLRE1C variant. Per a later analysis, HLA-associated TCR beta chains showed more clonal expansion than other, equally common TCR beta chains. HLA alleles showed associations with 15,000 to 20,000 TCR beta sequences in a later analysis, at a 0.05 false discovery rate.

Whereas donors were nominally healthy upon sampling, unrecorded immune exposures were probable. Germline CDR1 and CDR2: SGHRS and YFSETQ. CDR3 length: 15 amino acids. This PCR relied on a set of 60 Vbeta primers and 13 Jbeta primers. Clones were sequenced by immunoSEQ multiplex PCR, and TCRdb holds only the in-frame ones, with some missing. The sample shows around 90,000 clones, around 64% of them seen only once. This clone was found once. The antigen is unknown. Germline is not matched at one junction end, which may reflect a read error. The genes are TRBV5-1 and TRBJ2-2; 9 bases match TRBD1. The sample was PBMCs. The TCR comes from a human donor in good health. The DNA for the CDR3 is TGCGCCAGAAGCTCCGGGACAGGGTGGGCCGGGGAGCTGTTTTTT. It codes for CARSSGTGWAGELFF.